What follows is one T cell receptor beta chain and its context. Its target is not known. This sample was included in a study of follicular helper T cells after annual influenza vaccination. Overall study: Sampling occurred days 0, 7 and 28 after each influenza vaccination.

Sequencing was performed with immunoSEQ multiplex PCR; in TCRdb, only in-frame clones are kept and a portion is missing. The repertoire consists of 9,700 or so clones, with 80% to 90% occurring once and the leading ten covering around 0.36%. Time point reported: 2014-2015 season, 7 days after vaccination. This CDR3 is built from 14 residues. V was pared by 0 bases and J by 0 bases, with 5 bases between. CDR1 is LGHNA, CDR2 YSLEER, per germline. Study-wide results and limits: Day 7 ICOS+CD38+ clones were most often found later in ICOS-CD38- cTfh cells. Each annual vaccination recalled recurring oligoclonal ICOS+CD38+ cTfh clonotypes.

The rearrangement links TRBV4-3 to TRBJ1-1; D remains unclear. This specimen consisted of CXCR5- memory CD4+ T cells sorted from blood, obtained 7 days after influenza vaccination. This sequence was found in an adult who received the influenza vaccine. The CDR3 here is CASSQDGVNTEAFF. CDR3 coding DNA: TGCGCCAGCAGCCAAGACGGAGTGAACACTGAAGCTTTCTTT.